These T cell receptor beta chains were read from a single sample in a study of shared clonotypes between healthy human individuals. The protocol was immunoSEQ multiplex PCR, while the TCRdb copy is restricted to in-frame clones and leaves out a portion. The sample lists roughly 2 million clones, 90% to 95% occurring once. Specimen: naive CD4+ T cells sorted from blood. The source is a man in his late teens or twenties in good health. The CDR3 runs from the conserved cysteine through the conserved F or W. Each record gives: clone size, D gene, CDR3 length, V gene, J gene, CDR3 DNA, CDR3 protein. D genes are given only for firm matches. Where a row states a size, it is once, few, many or the class of an expanded clone; other rows omit it.

-,-,14,TRBV12-5,TRBJ2-2,TGTGCTAGTGGGAAAAATGCGAACACCGGGGAGCTGTTTTTT,CASGKNANTGELFF
-,TRBD1,14,TRBV11-1,TRBJ1-2,TGTGCCAGCAGCGCTGGGACAGGGAACTATGGCTACACCTTC,CASSAGTGNYGYTF
once,TRBD1,15,TRBV19,TRBJ1-4,TGTGCCAGTAGTCTCGGACAGGCGGTTAATGAAAAACTGTTTTTT,CASSLGQAVNEKLFF
once,-,17,TRBV7-2,TRBJ1-5,TGTGCCAGCAGCTTATATATTGGGGGTAGGAGCAATCAGCCCCAGCATTTT,CASSLYIGGRSNQPQHF
-,TRBD1,20,TRBV7-3,TRBJ2-6,TGTGCCAGCAGCTCCCAAGCAATGGACAGGGCCCTCTCTGGGGCCAACGTCCTGACTTTC,CASSSQAMDRALSGANVLTF
-,TRBD2,13,TRBV30,TRBJ2-7,TGTGCCTGGAGTGTGAGCGGGAGCTACGAGCAGTACTTC,CAWSVSGSYEQYF
-,TRBD2,18,TRBV29-1,TRBJ2-3,TGCAGCGTTGCGAGTCTAGCGGGGGGGCCTTATGGCACAGATACGCAGTATTTT,CSVASLAGGPYGTDTQYF
-,TRBD1,19,TRBV11-2,TRBJ2-7,TGTGCCAGCAGCTTAGATCTGAGACAGGGGGCAAGTGTCGTTTACGAGCAGTACTTC,CASSLDLRQGASVVYEQYF
-,TRBD1,14,TRBV30,TRBJ2-5,TGTGCCTGGAGTGGGACAGGGAGTATGGTGACCCAGTACTTC,CAWSGTGSMVTQYF
-,-,14,TRBV18,TRBJ1-4,TGTGCCAGCTCACCGGGGCTTATTAATGAAAAACTGTTTTTT,CASSPGLINEKLFF
once,TRBD1,14,TRBV5-8,TRBJ1-2,TGTGCCAGCAGCTCGGGACAGGGAAACTATGGCTACACCTTC,CASSSGQGNYGYTF
once,TRBD1,13,TRBV28,TRBJ1-1,TGTGCCAGCAGGGGACAGGTGAACACTGAAGCTTTCTTT,CASRGQVNTEAFF
-,TRBD1,14,TRBV5-1,TRBJ1-6,TGCGCCAGCAGCTCGGGACAGGGAGGTTCACCCCTCCACTTT,CASSSGQGGSPLHF
-,-,14,TRBV28,TRBJ1-4,TGTGCCAGCAAAGGTGGACAGACCGGGGAAAAACTGTTTTTT,CASKGGQTGEKLFF
-,-,13,TRBV5-1,TRBJ2-7,TGCGCCAGCAGCTCCGGGGACGGATACGAGCAGTACTTC,CASSSGDGYEQYF
-,-,14,TRBV28,TRBJ1-1,TGTGCCAGCAGTCGTGACAGCGCTAACACTGAAGCTTTCTTT,CASSRDSANTEAFF
-,-,14,TRBV5-4,TRBJ2-5,TGTGCCAGCAGCTTGGCAGGTAGCGTAGAGACCCAGTACTTC,CASSLAGSVETQYF
-,-,16,TRBV7-9,TRBJ1-4,TGTGCCAGCAGCTATAGTCAGCCTACAACTAATGAAAAACTGTTTTTT,CASSYSQPTTNEKLFF
-,-,13,TRBV28,TRBJ1-2,TGTGCCAGCAGTCGGGGGACGATTACTGGCTACACCTTC,CASSRGTITGYTF
-,-,12,TRBV7-2,TRBJ2-7,TGTGCCAGCAGTGCCCCCTGGGGGGAGCAGTACTTC,CASSAPWGEQYF
-,-,16,TRBV28,TRBJ1-4,TGTGCCAGCAGTTTAACTCTTGGGAGAACTAATGAAAAACTGTTTTTT,CASSLTLGRTNEKLFF
-,-,14,TRBV28,TRBJ2-7,TGTGCCAGCAGTTTAAATTCCAAGGGGGGCGTCCAGTACTTC,CASSLNSKGGVQYF
-,-,15,TRBV5-1,TRBJ2-3,TGCGCCAGCAGCTCCACAGGTTTTAGCACAGATACGCAGTATTTT,CASSSTGFSTDTQYF
-,TRBD2,15,TRBV27,TRBJ2-7,TGTGCCAGCAGTTCCATACTAGCGGGGGCCTACGAGCAGTACTTC,CASSSILAGAYEQYF
-,-,13,TRBV10-3,TRBJ2-1,TGTGCCATCAGTGTGGGAGGAAGCAATGAGCAGTTCTTC,CAISVGGSNEQFF
-,TRBD1,14,TRBV2,TRBJ1-1,TGTGCCAGCAAGGGGGCAGGGATGAACACTGAAGCTTTCTTT,CASKGAGMNTEAFF
-,TRBD1,14,TRBV7-9,TRBJ2-4,TGTGCCAGCAGCCCCCGGGACAGGGAAAACATTCAGTACTTC,CASSPRDRENIQYF
-,-,13,TRBV28,TRBJ2-2,TGTGCCAGCAGTTTACTAGCAACCGGGGAGCTGTTTTTT,CASSLLATGELFF
-,-,17,TRBV5-4,TRBJ1-1,TGTGCCAGCAGCTTGGGGACTCGGACGGTGATGAACACTGAAGCTTTCTTT,CASSLGTRTVMNTEAFF
-,-,15,TRBV6-5,TRBJ2-1,TGTGCCAGCAGTTACAAGGGAGCCTCCTACAATGAGCAGTTCTTC,CASSYKGASYNEQFF
-,TRBD1,16,TRBV9,TRBJ1-1,TGTGCCAGCAGCGTAGAGGGACAGGGGGCGGCCACTGAAGCTTTCTTT,CASSVEGQGAATEAFF
-,-,11,TRBV6-1,TRBJ2-7,TGTGCCAGCAGTGTGGCTGGTGAGCAGTACTTC,CASSVAGEQYF
few,-,15,TRBV7-2,TRBJ2-7,TGTGCCAGCAGCCCAACAACGGGATCGCACTACGAGCAGTACTTC,CASSPTTGSHYEQYF
-,-,15,TRBV18,TRBJ1-2,TGTGCCAGCTCACCGCGAACAGGAGATTTCTATGGCTACACCTTC,CASSPRTGDFYGYTF
-,-,14,TRBV4-3,TRBJ1-2,TGCGCCAGCAGCCAAGAGAGGACTATCTATGGCTACACCTTC,CASSQERTIYGYTF
-,-,13,TRBV19,TRBJ2-1,TGTGCCAGTAGTATCATGGGGTTGCATGAGCAGTTCTTC,CASSIMGLHEQFF
-,-,15,TRBV5-1,TRBJ2-3,TGCGCCAGCAGCTTGGAGGGACGTGTTCCAGATACGCAGTATTTT,CASSLEGRVPDTQYF
-,TRBD2,16,TRBV30,TRBJ2-1,TGTGCCTGGAGTCCGGCGGCTAGCGGGGTCTACAATGAGCAGTTCTTC,CAWSPAASGVYNEQFF
-,TRBD2,15,TRBV5-1,TRBJ2-5,TGCGCCAGCAGCTTGGGGGGGACTATGGAAGAGACCCAGTACTTC,CASSLGGTMEETQYF
-,-,14,TRBV6-5,TRBJ2-2,TGTGCCAGCGGGGGACATTTGGGCACCGGGGAGCTGTTTTTT,CASGGHLGTGELFF
-,-,16,TRBV7-2,TRBJ2-7,TGTGCCAGCAGCCGGGGTCGGACGACCAACTCCTACGAGCAGTACTTC,CASSRGRTTNSYEQYF
once,-,15,TRBV5-1,TRBJ2-1,TGCGCCAGCAGCTTGTTAAGGGGCTCCTACAATGAGCAGTTCTTC,CASSLLRGSYNEQFF
-,TRBD1,13,TRBV25-1,TRBJ1-2,TGTGCCAGCAGTGAGACAGGGGAGAGAAGCTACACCTTC,CASSETGERSYTF
once,TRBD1,13,TRBV6-6,TRBJ1-1,TGTGCCAGCAGTTATCCGACAGGGGATGAAGCTTTCTTT,CASSYPTGDEAFF
-,-,13,TRBV2,TRBJ2-7,TGTGCCAGCAGTGAAGGGCACTCCTACGAGCAGTACTTC,CASSEGHSYEQYF
-,-,12,TRBV10-3,TRBJ1-2,TGTGCCATCAGATCGGAGGACTATGGCTACACCTTC,CAIRSEDYGYTF